This T cell receptor (beta chain) was recovered during a study of identical twins (dated by TCRdb to 2016 to 2018). Background for the entire study: The study deep-sequenced TCR alpha and beta repertoires from monozygotic twins, unrelated adults of various ages and cord blood to test whether fetal clonotypes persist. Replicate twin experiments were performed at different times using different library preparation protocols to rule out contamination. Study-wide conclusions, independent of this receptor: Compared with coincidental sharing between unrelated individuals, an excess of low generation-probability sequences was observed among out-of-frame TCR alpha sequences shared between twins. Abundant cord blood beta clonotypes had fewer insertions, young adult naive repertoires showed a similar but weaker trend, and memory repertoires showed no such trend. A weaker excess of twin sharing was found in beta out-of-frame sequences because the signal-to-noise ratio was lowered by fewer shared sequences. Recombination models systematically underestimated out-of-frame TCR alpha sharing in monozygotic twins but agreed with sharing between unrelated individuals. Invariant T cells such as MAIT and iNKT could partly confound zero-insertion analyses, although diverse VJ usage argued against such confounding for most clonotypes. Because the same donors could not be followed over many years, conclusions were based on cross-sectional statistical analysis.

Only healthy Caucasian donors were included. The twin cohort consisted of three pairs of female monozygotic twins, all aged about 18 to 29 years. CD4+ and CD8+ T cell populations were isolated with positive isolation kits from Invitrogen. This clonotype occurred a few times. It lacks a known antigen. Base qualities are missing; no much larger clone stands one base away. The V end loses 4 bases and the J end loses 10 bases, and a stretch of 11 bases separates them. From the cysteine through the phenylalanine, the CDR3 covers 12 amino acids. Only CDR3 DNA remains: 36 bases, in frame from the first base. CDR1 is given as LNHDA and CDR2 as SQIVND, both from the germline V gene (reference sequence). Libraries were prepared through 5' RACE. Reads for this sample came from an Illumina HiSeq 2000. Template switching introduced a universal primer binding site; the final cDNA contained a unique molecular identifier, enabling accurate counting of TCR cDNA molecules. Specific primers in the conserved constant-segment region were used to synthesize first-strand cDNA for the TCR alpha and beta chains. Each cDNA library was double barcoded, with a SMART-Mk sample barcode plus Illumina barcodes, to control for contamination. TruSeq adapter sequences and Illumina sample barcodes were added in two successive PCR steps. Sequencing of the TCR alpha and beta cDNA libraries was done on the Illumina HiSeq platform using custom primers. Per the source publication's procedure: MiGEC processed the raw reads to extract unique molecular identifiers, while MiXCR was used to determine the CDR3 positions. For each individual, recombination models were inferred using an EM algorithm with the repgenHMM and IGoR tools. Shared clonotype analysis was performed with the tcR package in R, normalizing sharing by the product of cloneset sizes. To study raw recombination without the effects of thymic and clonal selection, out-of-frame nonproductive sequences were analyzed. The public reads were quality trimmed at Q25 with fastp and then assembled into clones with MiXCR by TCRdb, keeping productive beta chains. Every CDR3 protein is listed once, alongside the most common genes and DNA of its rows. These V and J calls originate from TCRdb's pipeline instead of the authors' own analysis. This sample gives roughly 190,000 distinct CDR3 sequences in total; approximately 15% of them show up just once. Of the sample, over 35% falls within the top ten clones.

The same data also contributed to another study, on T cells expressing NK-cell markers. The second publication reports: Several donors provided sorted CD3+CD56+NKG2C+, CD3+CD56+NKG2C- and CD3+CD56-NKG2C+ T-cell subsets, whose TCR beta-chain repertoires were profiled. Among the eight sequenced donors, seven were HCMV-seropositive and one was HCMV-seronegative. To restrict sorting to alphabetaTCR-expressing T cells, an anti-gammadeltaTCR antibody was added in several experiments. In more than 5 donors, the dominant CD3+CD56+NKG2C+ clonotypes were found to rank among the top 10 CD8+ clonotypes and to make up roughly 1.0-7.5% of CD8+ T cells. Those dominant clonotypes were again the most abundant among CD3+CD56-NKG2C+ cells in a handful of donors, at about 28.3-60.1%. It remained unclear whether the expanded NKG2C-expressing T cell clones were specific for HCMV antigens. Randomly selected healthy volunteers, three men and five women, were used as the eight sequenced donors. To determine HCMV serostatus, a commercial ELISA kit was used to detect HCMV-specific IgG in serum. MIGEC was used to demultiplex reads and group reads by UMI, and MiTCR was used to assemble and quantify clonotypes. To exclude erroneous sequences, only TCR cDNA sequences supported by at least two reads were retained. The tcR package was used for downstream repertoire analysis, with clonotypes matched between fractions based on CDR3 nucleotide sequence plus V segment. VDJmatch was used to annotate antigen specificity against VDJdb, with one amino acid substitution in CDR3 allowed.

Sequences were obtained from CD8+ T cells sorted from blood. The chain is assembled from TRBV19 and TRBJ2-1; a tentative D match to TRBD2 spans 5 bases. This TCR was sampled from a woman under 30 in good health. The CDR3 amino acid sequence is: CASSTPGIEQFF. The bases read TGTGCCAGTAGTACTCCCGGGATAGAGCAGTTCTTC. Full variable domain (CDR3 extended with the reference TRBV19 and TRBJ2-1 proteins): DGGITQSPKYLFRKEGQNVTLSCEQNLNHDAMYWYRQDPGQGLRLIYYSQIVNDFQKGDIAEGYSVSREKKESFPLTVTSAQKNPTAFYLCASSTPGIEQFFGPGTRLTVL.